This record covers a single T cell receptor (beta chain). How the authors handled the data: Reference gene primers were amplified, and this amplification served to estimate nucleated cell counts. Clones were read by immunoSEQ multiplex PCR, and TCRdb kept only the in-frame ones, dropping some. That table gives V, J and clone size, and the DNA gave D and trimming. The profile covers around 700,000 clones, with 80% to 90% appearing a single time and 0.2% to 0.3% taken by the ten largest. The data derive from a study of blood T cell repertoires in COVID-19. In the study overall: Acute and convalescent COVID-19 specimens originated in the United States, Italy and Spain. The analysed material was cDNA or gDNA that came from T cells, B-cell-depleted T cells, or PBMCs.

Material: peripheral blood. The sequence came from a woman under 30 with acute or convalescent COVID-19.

The CDR3 DNA sequence: TGTGCCAGTGTGCAGCCGGGGGGGAACACTGAAGCTTTCTTT. The encoded protein is CASVQPGGNTEAFF. The J gene is TRBJ1-1, the V gene TRBV27; a possible D gene is TRBD1 (5 bases). The CDR3 spans 14 residues. Deletions cut 9 bases from V and 1 base from J, with 15 bases between. Germline lookup yields CDR1 MNHEY and CDR2 SMNVEV (reference sequence).